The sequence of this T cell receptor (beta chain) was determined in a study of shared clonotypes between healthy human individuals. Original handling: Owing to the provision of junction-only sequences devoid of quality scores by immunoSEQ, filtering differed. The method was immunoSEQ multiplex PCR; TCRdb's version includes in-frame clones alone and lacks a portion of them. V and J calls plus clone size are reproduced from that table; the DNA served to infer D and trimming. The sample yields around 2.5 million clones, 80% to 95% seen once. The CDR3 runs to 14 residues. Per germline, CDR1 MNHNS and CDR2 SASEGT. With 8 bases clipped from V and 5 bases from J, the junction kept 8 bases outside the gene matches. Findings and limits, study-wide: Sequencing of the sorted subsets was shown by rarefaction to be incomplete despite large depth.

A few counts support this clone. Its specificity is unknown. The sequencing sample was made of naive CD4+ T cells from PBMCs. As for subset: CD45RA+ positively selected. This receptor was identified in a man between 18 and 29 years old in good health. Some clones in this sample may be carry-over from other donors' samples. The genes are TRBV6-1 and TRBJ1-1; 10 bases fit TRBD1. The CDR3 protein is CASHARQGATEAFF. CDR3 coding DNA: TGTGCCAGCCATGCGAGACAGGGGGCGACTGAAGCTTTCTTT.